This T cell receptor beta chain stems from a study of shared clonotypes between healthy human individuals. About the research overall: The composition of the donors was a couple of women and a few men aged 18 to 49.

A note on this clone: Antigen unknown.

Points from the study as a whole: Non-shared clonotypes had lower generation probabilities than those shared by all four donors. In general, naive subsets displayed greater estimated richness than memory subsets did.

Positively selected for CCR7, the CD45RO-negative cells used as naive CD8 cells excluded terminally differentiated effector memory CD45RA+ cells. Every donor, a Caucasian adult, lived in Nashville, Tennessee. Trimming took 6 bases from V and 7 from J; bases not matched to a gene: 15. The germline CDR1 and CDR2 sequences are SEHNR and FQNEAQ (reference sequence). The CDR3 contains 19 residues. Method: immunoSEQ multiplex PCR; TCRdb's copy keeps in-frame clones and lacks some. Of roughly 570,000 clones listed, roughly 98% are singletons. The chain links TRBV7-9 to TRBJ2-1; 16 bases line up with TRBD2. Sequencing input: naive CD8+ T cells sorted from blood. This TCR derives from a man aged 25 to 45 in good health. The CDR3 DNA reads as TGTGCCAGCAGACCCGGGACTAGCGGGAGGGGGGACTACGGGAATGAGCAGTTCTTC. As protein: CASRPGTSGRGDYGNEQFF.